This TCR beta chain was recorded in a study of cytomegalovirus exposure and HLA in healthy donors. Overall study results and limits: An analysis done earlier found most TCR beta V segments productive about 87% or about 30% of the time.

Comments on this clone: Its antigen remains unidentified.

The primer mix had 60 Vbeta and 13 Jbeta primers. Sequencing used immunoSEQ multiplex PCR; TCRdb keeps in-frame clones, though not all of them. The sample carries some 120,000 clones, less than 85% recorded once. Per the germline V gene, CDR1 is MNHEY and CDR2 is SVGAGI. This CDR3 contains 15 residues. This clonotype was sampled from a man aged 35 to 55 in good health and CMV-seronegative. The specimen was PBMCs. The chain links TRBV6-5 to TRBJ2-5; no clear D gene. The DNA matches TRBJ2-7 better at its end, which makes the J call doubtful. CDR3 sequence reads: CASSYSWAGSYEQYF. The CDR3 DNA follows: TGTGCCAGCAGTTACTCGTGGGCAGGTTCCTACGAGCAGTACTTC.